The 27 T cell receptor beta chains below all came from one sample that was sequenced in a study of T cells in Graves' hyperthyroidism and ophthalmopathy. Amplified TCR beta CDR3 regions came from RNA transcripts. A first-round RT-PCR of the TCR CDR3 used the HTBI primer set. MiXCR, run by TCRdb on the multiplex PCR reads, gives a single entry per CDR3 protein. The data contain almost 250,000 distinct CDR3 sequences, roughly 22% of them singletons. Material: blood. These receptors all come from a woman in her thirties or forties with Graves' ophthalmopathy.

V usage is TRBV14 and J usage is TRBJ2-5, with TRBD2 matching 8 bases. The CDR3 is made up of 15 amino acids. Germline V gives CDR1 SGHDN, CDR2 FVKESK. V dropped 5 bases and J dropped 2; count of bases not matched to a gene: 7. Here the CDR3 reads CASSKASGRQETQYF. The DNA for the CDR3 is TGTGCCAGCAGCAAAGCCAGCGGGAGACAAGAGACCCAGTACTTC.

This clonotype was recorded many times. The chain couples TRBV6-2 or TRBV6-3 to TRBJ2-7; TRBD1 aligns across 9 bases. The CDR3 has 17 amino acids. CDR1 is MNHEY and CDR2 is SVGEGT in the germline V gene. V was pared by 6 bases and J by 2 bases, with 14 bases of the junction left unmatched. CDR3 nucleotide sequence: TGTGCCAGCAGGGAATCCCTCCGCCGGGACAGGGCCTACGAGCAGTACTTC. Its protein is CASRESLRRDRAYEQYF.

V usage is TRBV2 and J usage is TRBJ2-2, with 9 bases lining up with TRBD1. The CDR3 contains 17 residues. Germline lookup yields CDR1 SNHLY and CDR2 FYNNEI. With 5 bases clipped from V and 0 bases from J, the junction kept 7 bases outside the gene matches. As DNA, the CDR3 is TGTGCCAGCAGTTCCGGGACAGGGCCGGCGAACACCGGGGAGCTGTTTTTT. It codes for CASSSGTGPANTGELFF.

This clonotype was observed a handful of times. The CDR3 region is CSAKFGDSGSPLHF. CDR3 nucleotides: TGCAGTGCTAAGTTCGGCGACTCAGGATCACCCCTCCACTTT. The V call is TRBV20-1, the J call TRBJ1-6; D uncertain. The CDR3 runs to 14 residues. Per the germline V gene, CDR1 is DFQATT and CDR2 is SNEGSKA (reference sequence). The ends were cut back, 4 bases at V and 10 bases at J, with 17 bases in the middle.

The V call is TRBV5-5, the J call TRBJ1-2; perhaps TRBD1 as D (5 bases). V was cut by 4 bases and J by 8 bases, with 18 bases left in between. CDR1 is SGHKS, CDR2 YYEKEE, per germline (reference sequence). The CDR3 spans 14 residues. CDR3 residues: CASSPERDQRGYTF. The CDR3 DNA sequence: TGTGCCAGCAGCCCGGAGCGGGACCAGCGGGGCTACACCTTC.

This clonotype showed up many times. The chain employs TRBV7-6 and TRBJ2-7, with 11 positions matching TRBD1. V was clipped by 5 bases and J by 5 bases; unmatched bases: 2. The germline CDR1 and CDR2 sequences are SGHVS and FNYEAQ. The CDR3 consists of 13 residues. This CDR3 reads CASSTGQGDEQYF. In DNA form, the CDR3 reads TGTGCCAGCAGCACGGGACAGGGGGACGAGCAGTACTTC.

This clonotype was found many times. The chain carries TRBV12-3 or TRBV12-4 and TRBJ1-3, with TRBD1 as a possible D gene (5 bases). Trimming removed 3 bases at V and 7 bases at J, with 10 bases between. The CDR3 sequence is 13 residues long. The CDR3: CASSFPGRNTIYF. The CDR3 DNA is TGTGCCAGCAGTTTCCCGGGGCGGAACACCATATATTTT.

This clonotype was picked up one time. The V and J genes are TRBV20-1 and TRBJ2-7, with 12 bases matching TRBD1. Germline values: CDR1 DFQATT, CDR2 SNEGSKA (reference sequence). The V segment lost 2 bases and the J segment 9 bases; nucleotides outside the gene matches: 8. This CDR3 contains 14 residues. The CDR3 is CSARKGTGGSGQYF. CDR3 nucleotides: TGCAGTGCTAGAAAAGGGACAGGGGGCTCGGGGCAGTACTTC.

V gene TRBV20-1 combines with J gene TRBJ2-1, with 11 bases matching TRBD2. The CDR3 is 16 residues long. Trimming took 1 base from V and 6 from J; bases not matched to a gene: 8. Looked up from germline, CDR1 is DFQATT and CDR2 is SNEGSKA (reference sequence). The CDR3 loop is CSARAATSGRCNEQFF. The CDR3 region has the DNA TGCAGTGCTAGAGCCGCTACTAGCGGGAGATGCAATGAGCAGTTCTTC.

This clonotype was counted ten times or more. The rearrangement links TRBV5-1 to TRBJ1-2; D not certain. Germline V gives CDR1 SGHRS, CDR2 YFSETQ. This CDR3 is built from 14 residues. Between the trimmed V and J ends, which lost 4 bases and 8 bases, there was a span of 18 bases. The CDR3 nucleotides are TGCGCCAGCAGCGGACCCCTACGGGGAGCAGGCTACACCTTC. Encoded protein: CASSGPLRGAGYTF. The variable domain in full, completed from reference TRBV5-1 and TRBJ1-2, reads KAGVTQTPRYLIKTRGQQVTLSCSPISGHRSVSWYQQTPGQGLQFLFEYFSETQRNKGNFPGRFSGRQFSNSRSEMNVSTLELGDSALYLCASSGPLRGAGYTFGSGTRLTVV.

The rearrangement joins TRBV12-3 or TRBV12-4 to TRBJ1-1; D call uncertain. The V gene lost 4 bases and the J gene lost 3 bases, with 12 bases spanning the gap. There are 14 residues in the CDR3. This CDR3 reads CASSSNRADTEAFF. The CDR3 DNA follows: TGTGCCAGCAGTTCAAACCGGGCTGACACTGAAGCTTTCTTT.

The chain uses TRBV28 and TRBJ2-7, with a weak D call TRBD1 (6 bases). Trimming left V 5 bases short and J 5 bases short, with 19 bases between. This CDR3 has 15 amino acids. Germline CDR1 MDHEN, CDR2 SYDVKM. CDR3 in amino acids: CASSPMDPGENEQYF. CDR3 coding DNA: TGTGCCAGCAGTCCCATGGATCCAGGGGAGAACGAGCAGTACTTC.

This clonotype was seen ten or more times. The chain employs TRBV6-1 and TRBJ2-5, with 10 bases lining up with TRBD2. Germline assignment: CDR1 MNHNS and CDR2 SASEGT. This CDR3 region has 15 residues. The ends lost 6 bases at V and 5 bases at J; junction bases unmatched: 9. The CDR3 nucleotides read TGTGCCAGCAGGAATTCAGCGGGAGGGCCTGAGACCCAGTACTTC. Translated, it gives CASRNSAGGPETQYF.

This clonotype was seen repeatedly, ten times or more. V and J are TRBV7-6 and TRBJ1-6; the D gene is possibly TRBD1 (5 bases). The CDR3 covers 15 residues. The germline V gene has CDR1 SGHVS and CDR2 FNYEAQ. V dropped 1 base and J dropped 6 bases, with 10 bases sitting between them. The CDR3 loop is CASSLGQGSNSPLHF. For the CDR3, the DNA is TGTGCCAGCAGCTTAGGTCAGGGCTCTAATTCACCCCTCCACTTT.

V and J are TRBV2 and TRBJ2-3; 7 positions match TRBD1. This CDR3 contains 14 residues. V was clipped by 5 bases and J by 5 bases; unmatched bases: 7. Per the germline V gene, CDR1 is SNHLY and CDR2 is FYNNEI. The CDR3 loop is CASSRRDSRDTQYF. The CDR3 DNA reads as TGTGCCAGCAGTCGACGGGACAGCCGAGATACGCAGTATTTT.

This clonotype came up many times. In DNA, the CDR3 is TGTGCCAGCAGCGTAGACGAAGGGATTCAGCCCCAGCATTTT. Translation: CASSVDEGIQPQHF. The chain recombines TRBV9 with TRBJ1-5; D gene ambiguous. The CDR3 covers 14 residues. Germline CDR1 SGDLS, CDR2 YYNGEE. With 0 bases removed from V and 6 bases from J, the gap between germline ends came to 10 bases.

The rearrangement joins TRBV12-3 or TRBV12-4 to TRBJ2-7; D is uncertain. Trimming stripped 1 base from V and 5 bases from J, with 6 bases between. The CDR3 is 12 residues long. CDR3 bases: TGTGCCAGCAGTTTAGATGGCGACGAGCAGTACTTC. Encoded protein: CASSLDGDEQYF.

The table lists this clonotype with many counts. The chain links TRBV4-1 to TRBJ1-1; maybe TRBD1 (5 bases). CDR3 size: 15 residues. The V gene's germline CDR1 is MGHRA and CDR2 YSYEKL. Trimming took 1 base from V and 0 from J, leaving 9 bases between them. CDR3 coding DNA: TGCGCCAGCAGCCAAGGGGGCAACATGAACACTGAAGCTTTCTTT. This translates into CASSQGGNMNTEAFF.

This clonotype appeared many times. The CDR3 loop is CASSDTGGQETQYF. The CDR3, as DNA: TGTGCCAGCAGTGACACAGGGGGCCAAGAGACCCAGTACTTC. The chain recombines TRBV28 with TRBJ2-5, with 8 nucleotides matching TRBD1. The CDR3 is made up of 14 amino acids. J lost 1 base, V lost 5 bases, and 3 bases had no gene match. Per germline, CDR1 MDHEN and CDR2 SYDVKM. The complete variable domain, with remaining parts taken from reference TRBV28 and TRBJ2-5, reads DVKVTQSSRYLVKRTGEKVFLECVQDMDHENMFWYRQDPGLGLRLIYFSYDVKMKEKGDIPEGYSVSREKKERFSLILESASTNQTSMYLCASSDTGGQETQYFGPGTRLLVL.

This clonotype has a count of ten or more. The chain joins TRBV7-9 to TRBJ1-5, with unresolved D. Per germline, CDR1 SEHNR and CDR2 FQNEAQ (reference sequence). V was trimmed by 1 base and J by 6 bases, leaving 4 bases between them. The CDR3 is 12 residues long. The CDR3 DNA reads TGTGCCAGCAGCTTAGGGGTTCAGCCCCAGCATTTT. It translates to CASSLGVQPQHF.

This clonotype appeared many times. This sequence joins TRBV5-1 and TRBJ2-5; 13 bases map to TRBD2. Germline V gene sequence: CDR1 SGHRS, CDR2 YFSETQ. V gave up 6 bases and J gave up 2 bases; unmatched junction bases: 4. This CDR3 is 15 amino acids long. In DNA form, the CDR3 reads TGCGCCAGCACCCAGGGACTAGCGGGACAAGAGACCCAGTACTTC. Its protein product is CASTQGLAGQETQYF.

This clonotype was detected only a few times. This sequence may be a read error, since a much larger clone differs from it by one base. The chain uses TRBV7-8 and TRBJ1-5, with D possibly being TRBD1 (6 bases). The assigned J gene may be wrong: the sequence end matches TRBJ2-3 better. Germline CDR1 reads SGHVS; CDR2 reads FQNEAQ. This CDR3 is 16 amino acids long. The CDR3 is CASSKDSRGNNQPQYF. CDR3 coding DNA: TGTGCCAGCAGCAAGGACAGTCGAGGAAACAATCAGCCCCAGTATTTT.

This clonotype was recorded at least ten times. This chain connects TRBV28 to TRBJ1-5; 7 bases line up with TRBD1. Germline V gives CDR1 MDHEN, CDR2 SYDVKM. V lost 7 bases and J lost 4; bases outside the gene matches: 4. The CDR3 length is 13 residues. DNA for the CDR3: TGTGCCAGCACCTTGACAGGGAATCAGCCCCAGCATTTT. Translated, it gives CASTLTGNQPQHF. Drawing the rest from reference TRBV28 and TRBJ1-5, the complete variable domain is DVKVTQSSRYLVKRTGEKVFLECVQDMDHENMFWYRQDPGLGLRLIYFSYDVKMKEKGDIPEGYSVSREKKERFSLILESASTNQTSMYLCASTLTGNQPQHFGDGTRLSIL.

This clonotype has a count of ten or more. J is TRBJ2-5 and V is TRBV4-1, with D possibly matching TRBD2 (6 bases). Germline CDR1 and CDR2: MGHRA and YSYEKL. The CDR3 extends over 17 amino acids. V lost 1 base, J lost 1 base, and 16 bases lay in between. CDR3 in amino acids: CASSQGFLVGGQETQYF. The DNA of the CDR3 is TGCGCCAGCAGCCAAGGTTTCCTTGTGGGGGGCCAAGAGACCCAGTACTTC.

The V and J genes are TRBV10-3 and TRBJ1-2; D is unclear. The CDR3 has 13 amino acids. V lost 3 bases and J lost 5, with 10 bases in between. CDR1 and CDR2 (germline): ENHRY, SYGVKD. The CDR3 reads CAISDPALYGYTF. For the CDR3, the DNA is TGTGCCATCAGTGACCCAGCTTTATATGGCTACACCTTC.

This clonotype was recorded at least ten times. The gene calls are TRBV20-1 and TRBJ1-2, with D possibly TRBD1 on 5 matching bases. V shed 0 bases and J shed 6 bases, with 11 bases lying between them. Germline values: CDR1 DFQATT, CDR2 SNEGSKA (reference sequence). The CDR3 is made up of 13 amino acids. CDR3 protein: CSARDRPQDGYTF. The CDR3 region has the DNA TGCAGTGCTAGAGATAGACCACAGGATGGCTACACCTTC.

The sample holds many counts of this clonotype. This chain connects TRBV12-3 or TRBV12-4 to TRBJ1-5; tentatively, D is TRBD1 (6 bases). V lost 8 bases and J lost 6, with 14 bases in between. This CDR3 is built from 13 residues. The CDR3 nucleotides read TGTGCCAGCGCTAATGGGGGGCTTCAGCCCCAGCATTTT. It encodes CASANGGLQPQHF.